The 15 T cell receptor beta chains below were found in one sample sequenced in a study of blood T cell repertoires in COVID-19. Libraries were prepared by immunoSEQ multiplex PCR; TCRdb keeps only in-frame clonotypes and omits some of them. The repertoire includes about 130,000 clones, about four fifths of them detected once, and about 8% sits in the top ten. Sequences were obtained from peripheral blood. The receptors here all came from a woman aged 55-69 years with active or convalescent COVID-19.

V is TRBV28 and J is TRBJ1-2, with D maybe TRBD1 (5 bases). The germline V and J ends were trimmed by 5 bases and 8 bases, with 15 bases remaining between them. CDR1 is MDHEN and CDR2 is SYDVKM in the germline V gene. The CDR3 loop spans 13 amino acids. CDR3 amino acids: CASSRAGGRGYTF. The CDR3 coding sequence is TGTGCCAGCAGTCGCGCGGGGGGAAGGGGCTACACCTTC.

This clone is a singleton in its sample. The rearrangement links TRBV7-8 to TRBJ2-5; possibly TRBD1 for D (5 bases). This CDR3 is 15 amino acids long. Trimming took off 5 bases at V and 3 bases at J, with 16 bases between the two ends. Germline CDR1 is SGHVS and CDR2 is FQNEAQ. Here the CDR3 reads CASSPLRSREETQYF. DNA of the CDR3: TGTGCCAGCAGCCCGCTGAGGAGCAGGGAAGAGACCCAGTACTTC.

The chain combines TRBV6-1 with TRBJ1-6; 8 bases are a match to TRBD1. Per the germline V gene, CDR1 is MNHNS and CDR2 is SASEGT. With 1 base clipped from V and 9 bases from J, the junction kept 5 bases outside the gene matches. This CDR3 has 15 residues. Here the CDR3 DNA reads TGTGCCAGCAGTGAAGGGGGACAGGTCTTTTCACCCCTCCACTTT. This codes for CASSEGGQVFSPLHF.

The DNA for the CDR3 is TGCAGCGTTACGACTACTTCTTCCTACGAGCAGTACTTC. Protein product: CSVTTTSSYEQYF. The rearrangement uses TRBV29-1 and TRBJ2-7, with TRBD2 as a possible D gene (5 bases). This CDR3 comprises 13 residues. CDR1 is SQVTM and CDR2 is ANQGSEA in the germline V gene. The V and J ends lost 5 bases and 1 base respectively, with 12 bases between them.

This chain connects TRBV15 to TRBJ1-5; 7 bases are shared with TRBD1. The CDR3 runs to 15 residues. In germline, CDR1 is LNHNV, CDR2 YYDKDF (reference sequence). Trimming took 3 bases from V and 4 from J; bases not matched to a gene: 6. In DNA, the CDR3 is TGTGCCACCAGCAGCGGGACAGTTCCTAATCAGCCCCAGCATTTT. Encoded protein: CATSSGTVPNQPQHF.

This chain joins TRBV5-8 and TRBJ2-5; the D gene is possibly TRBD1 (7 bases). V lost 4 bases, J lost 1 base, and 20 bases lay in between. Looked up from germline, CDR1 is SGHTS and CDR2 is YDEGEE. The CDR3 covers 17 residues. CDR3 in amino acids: CASSPGTVGGSQETQYF. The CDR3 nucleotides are TGTGCCAGCAGCCCAGGGACAGTGGGAGGTAGCCAAGAGACCCAGTACTTC.

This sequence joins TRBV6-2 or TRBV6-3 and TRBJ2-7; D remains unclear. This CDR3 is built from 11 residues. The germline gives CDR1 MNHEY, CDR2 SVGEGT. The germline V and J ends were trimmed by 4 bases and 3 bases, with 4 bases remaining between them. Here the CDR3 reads CASSSLYEQYV. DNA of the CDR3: TGTGCCAGCAGTTCCCTCTACGAGCAGTACGTC.

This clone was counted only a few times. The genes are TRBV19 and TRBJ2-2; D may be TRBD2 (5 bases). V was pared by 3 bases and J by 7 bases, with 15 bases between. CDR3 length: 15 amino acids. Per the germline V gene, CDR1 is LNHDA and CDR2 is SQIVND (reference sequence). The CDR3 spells CASSIPREWDGELFF. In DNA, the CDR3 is TGTGCCAGTAGTATCCCTAGGGAGTGGGACGGGGAGCTGTTTTTT. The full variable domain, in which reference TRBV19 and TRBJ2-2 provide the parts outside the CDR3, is DGGITQSPKYLFRKEGQNVTLSCEQNLNHDAMYWYRQDPGQGLRLIYYSQIVNDFQKGDIAEGYSVSREKKESFPLTVTSAQKNPTAFYLCASSIPREWDGELFFGEGSRLTVL.

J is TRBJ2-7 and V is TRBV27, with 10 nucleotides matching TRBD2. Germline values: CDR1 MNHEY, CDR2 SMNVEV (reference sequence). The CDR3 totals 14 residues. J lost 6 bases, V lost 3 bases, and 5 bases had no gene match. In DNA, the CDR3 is TGTGCCAGCAGTTTCCGTCTAGCGGGAGCCGAGCAGTACTTC. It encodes CASSFRLAGAEQYF.

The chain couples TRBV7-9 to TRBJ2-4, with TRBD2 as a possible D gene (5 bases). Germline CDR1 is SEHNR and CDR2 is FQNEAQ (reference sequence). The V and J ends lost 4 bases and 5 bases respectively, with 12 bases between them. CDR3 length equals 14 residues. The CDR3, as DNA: TGTGCCAGCAGCTCTGGGAGTTGGGAAAACATTCAGTACTTC. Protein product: CASSSGSWENIQYF. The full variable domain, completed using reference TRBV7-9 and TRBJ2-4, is DTGVSQNPRHKITKRGQNVTFRCDPISEHNRLYWYRQTLGQGPEFLTYFQNEAQLEKSRLLSDRFSAERPKGSFSTLEIQRTEQGDSAMYLCASSSGSWENIQYFGAGTRLSVL.

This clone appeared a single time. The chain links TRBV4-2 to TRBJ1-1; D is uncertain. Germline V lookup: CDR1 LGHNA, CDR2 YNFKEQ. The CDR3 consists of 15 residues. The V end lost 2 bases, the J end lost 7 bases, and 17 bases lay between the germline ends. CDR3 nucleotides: TGTGCCAGCAGCCAACACGCGGGCGGACCTAGTGAAGCTTTCTTT. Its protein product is CASSQHAGGPSEAFF.

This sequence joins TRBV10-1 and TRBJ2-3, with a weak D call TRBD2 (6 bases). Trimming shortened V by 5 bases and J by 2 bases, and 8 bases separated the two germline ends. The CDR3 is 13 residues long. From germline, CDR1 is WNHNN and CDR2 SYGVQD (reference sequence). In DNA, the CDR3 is TGCGCCAGCAGTCGGGACTCCACAGATACGCAGTATTTT. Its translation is CASSRDSTDTQYF.

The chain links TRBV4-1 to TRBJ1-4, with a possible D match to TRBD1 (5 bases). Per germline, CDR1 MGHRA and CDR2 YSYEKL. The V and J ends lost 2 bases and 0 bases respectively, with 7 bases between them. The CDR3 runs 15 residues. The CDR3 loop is CASSQRGPTNEKLFF. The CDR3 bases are TGCGCCAGCAGCCAAAGGGGTCCAACTAATGAAAAACTGTTTTTT.

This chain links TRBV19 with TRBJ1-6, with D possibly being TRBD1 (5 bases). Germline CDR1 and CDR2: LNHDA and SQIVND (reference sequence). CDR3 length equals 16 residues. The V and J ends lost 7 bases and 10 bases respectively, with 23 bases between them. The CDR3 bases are TGTGCCAGTACGCCCGTCGGGGGGTTTCTGGGATCACCCCTCCACTTT. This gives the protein CASTPVGGFLGSPLHF.

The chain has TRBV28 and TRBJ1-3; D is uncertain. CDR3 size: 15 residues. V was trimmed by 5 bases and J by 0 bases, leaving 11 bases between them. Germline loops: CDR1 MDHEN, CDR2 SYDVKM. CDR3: CASSPPSYSGNTIYF. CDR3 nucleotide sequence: TGTGCCAGCAGTCCCCCGTCCTACTCTGGAAACACCATATATTTT.